Here is one T cell receptor (beta chain) with its context. Its antigen remains unidentified. J was trimmed by 4 bases and V by 3 bases; bases with no gene match: 1. The CDR3 length is 14 residues. Per germline, CDR1 LGHNT and CDR2 FRNRAP. The sample belongs to a study of T cell responses to AZD1222 COVID-19 vaccine. Study results and limitations: Spike regions recognized by vaccine-associated CD4 TCRs spanned the protein, led by 160-218 and 743-854. Donors were mostly white British, more females; clonal diversity possibly underestimated. Baseline antibody screening turned up just a handful of seropositive AZD1222 recipients.

The method was immunoSEQ multiplex PCR; TCRdb's version includes in-frame clones alone and lacks a portion of them. Among roughly 50,000 clones listed, 80% to 90% were seen once. The clonotype was recovered from an adult who received the AZD1222 COVID-19 vaccine. The rearrangement uses TRBV12-5 and TRBJ2-5; TRBD1 matches at 11 bases. The source was peripheral blood, collected 28 days after the second AZD1222 dose. The CDR3 here is CASGFGTGGETQYF. The CDR3 DNA is TGTGCTAGTGGTTTCGGGACAGGGGGAGAGACCCAGTACTTC.